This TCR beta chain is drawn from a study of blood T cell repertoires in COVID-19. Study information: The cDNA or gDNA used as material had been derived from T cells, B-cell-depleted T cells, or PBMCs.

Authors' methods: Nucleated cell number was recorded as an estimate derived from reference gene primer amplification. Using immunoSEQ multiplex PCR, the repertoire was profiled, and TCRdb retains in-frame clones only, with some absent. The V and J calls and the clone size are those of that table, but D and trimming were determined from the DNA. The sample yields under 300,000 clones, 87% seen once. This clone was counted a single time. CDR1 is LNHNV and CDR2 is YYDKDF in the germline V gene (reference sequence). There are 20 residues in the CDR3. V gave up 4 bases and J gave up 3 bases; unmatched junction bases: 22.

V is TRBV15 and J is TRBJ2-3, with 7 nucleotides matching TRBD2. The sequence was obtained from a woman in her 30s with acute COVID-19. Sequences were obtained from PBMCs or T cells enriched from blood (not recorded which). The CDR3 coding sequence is TGTGCCACCAGCACCTTGGGGCAGGGCGTTAGCGGGCTTGTTACAGATACGCAGTATTTT. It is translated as CATSTLGQGVSGLVTDTQYF.